The present T cell receptor beta chain was sequenced within a study of identical twins. Healthy Caucasians made up all donors. TCRdb reanalysed the 5' RACE reads using MiXCR and keeps one entry per CDR3 protein. Among some 730,000 distinct CDR3 sequences listed, roughly 20% were seen once. Germline loops: CDR1 MGHRA, CDR2 YSYEKL. The length of the CDR3 is 16 residues. Trimming shortened V by 0 bases and J by 0 bases, and 12 bases separated the two germline ends. These data are also associated with another study on T cells expressing NK-cell markers. That report adds: Most of the eight sequenced donors tested HCMV-seropositive; one tested seronegative. Leadership of the CD3+CD56-NKG2C+ fraction also belonged to these clonotypes in a handful of donors.

The TCR was taken from a woman between 18 and 30 years old in good health. V gene TRBV4-1 combines with J gene TRBJ2-7; TRBD2 might be the D (6 bases). The sequencing input was PBMCs. Here the CDR3 DNA reads TGCGCCAGCAGCCAAGACTGGGGGGTGGACTCCTACGAGCAGTACTTC. Translating it yields CASSQDWGVDSYEQYF.